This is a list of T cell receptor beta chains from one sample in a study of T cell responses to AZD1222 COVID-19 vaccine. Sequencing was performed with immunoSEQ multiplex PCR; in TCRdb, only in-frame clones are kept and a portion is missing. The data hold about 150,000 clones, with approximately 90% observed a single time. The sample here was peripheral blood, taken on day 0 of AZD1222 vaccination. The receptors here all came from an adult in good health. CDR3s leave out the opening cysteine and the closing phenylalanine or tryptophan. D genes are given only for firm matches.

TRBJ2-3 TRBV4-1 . ASSHLGESDTQY
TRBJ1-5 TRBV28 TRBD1 ASQDRGSNQPQH
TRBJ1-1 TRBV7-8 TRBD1 ASSPDRGDTEAF
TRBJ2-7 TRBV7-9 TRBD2 ASSLWLVAGGPHEQY
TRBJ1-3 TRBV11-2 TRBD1 ASSLTTGGIGNTIY
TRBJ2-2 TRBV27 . ASRGLVTGELF
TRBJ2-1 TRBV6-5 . ASILSPGETSEQF
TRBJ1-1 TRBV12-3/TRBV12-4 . ASSLTAHTEAF
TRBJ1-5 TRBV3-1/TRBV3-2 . ASSQDIGGGQPQH
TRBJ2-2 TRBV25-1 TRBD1 ASRTGPFDTGELF